The rows below give T cell receptor beta chains drawn from one sample of a study of blood T cell repertoires in COVID-19. Libraries were prepared by immunoSEQ multiplex PCR; TCRdb keeps only in-frame clonotypes and omits some of them. The repertoire has about 190,000 clones, 70% to 90% of them found once; the top ten carry 1.1%. Material for sequencing was peripheral blood. These receptors all stem from a man aged 25-45 years with acute or convalescent COVID-19. Both conserved end residues are part of each CDR3. Each record gives: V gene, clone size, D gene, J gene, CDR3 DNA, CDR3 protein. A D gene is named only where the DNA matches it firmly. Clone size is given for some rows only: seen once, a few or many times, or a class if the clone is expanded.

v_gene: TRBV19
abundance: once
d_gene: TRBD1
j_gene: TRBJ2-2
CDR3nt: TGTGCCAGTAGTCACGGACAGGGGCCCGGCACCGGGGAGCTGTTTTTT
CDR3aa: CASSHGQGPGTGELFF

v_gene: TRBV11-2
abundance: .
d_gene: .
j_gene: TRBJ1-4
CDR3nt: TGTGCCAGCAGGCGTCCCAGCGGTGAAAAACTGTTTTTT
CDR3aa: CASRRPSGEKLFF

v_gene: TRBV19
abundance: .
d_gene: TRBD2
j_gene: TRBJ2-5
CDR3nt: TGTGCCAGTAGTGCTCGGGGCGGGAGTCAGGAGACCCAGTACTTC
CDR3aa: CASSARGGSQETQYF

v_gene: TRBV27
abundance: .
d_gene: .
j_gene: TRBJ2-7
CDR3nt: TGTGCCAGCAGTTACCAGCGGAGCTCCTACGAGCAGTACTTC
CDR3aa: CASSYQRSSYEQYF

v_gene: TRBV30
abundance: .
d_gene: TRBD1
j_gene: TRBJ1-5
CDR3nt: TGTGCCTGGAGTGGACAGGGGAATCAGCCCCAGCATTTT
CDR3aa: CAWSGQGNQPQHF

v_gene: TRBV10-3
abundance: .
d_gene: .
j_gene: TRBJ1-5
CDR3nt: TGTGCCATGGGCGCAGGGGGCAATCAGCCCCAGCATTTT
CDR3aa: CAMGAGGNQPQHF

v_gene: TRBV27
abundance: .
d_gene: .
j_gene: TRBJ1-2
CDR3nt: TGTGCCAGCAGTTCGTCGTTTTCGGGACTACCAAAATACTATGGCTACACCTTC
CDR3aa: CASSSSFSGLPKYYGYTF

v_gene: TRBV6-5
abundance: .
d_gene: .
j_gene: TRBJ2-1
CDR3nt: TGTGCCAGCAGCCGTACCGGACAGAGACGGTTCTTC
CDR3aa: CASSRTGQRRFF

v_gene: TRBV5-1
abundance: once
d_gene: .
j_gene: TRBJ1-2
CDR3nt: TGCGCCAGCAGCCTACTTAACGGGGCTAACTATGGCTACACCTTC
CDR3aa: CASSLLNGANYGYTF

v_gene: TRBV14
abundance: .
d_gene: .
j_gene: TRBJ2-3
CDR3nt: TGTGCCAGCAGACAAGGGGGGGCAGATACGCAGTATTTT
CDR3aa: CASRQGGADTQYF

v_gene: TRBV12-5
abundance: once
d_gene: TRBD1
j_gene: TRBJ2-7
CDR3nt: TGTGCTAGTGGGGCGGGACAGGGGGCGCATGAGCAGTACTTC
CDR3aa: CASGAGQGAHEQYF

v_gene: TRBV4-1
abundance: once
d_gene: .
j_gene: TRBJ2-1
CDR3nt: TGCGCCAGCAGCCAAGCGAATGAGCAGTTCTTC
CDR3aa: CASSQANEQFF

v_gene: TRBV5-1
abundance: .
d_gene: TRBD2
j_gene: TRBJ2-3
CDR3nt: TGCGCCAGCAGCTCTAGCGGGGGGAACACAGATACGCAGTATTTT
CDR3aa: CASSSSGGNTDTQYF

v_gene: TRBV19
abundance: .
d_gene: .
j_gene: TRBJ2-4
CDR3nt: TGTGCCAGTAGTAAGCCGTTCGACGGGAAAAACATTCAGTACTTC
CDR3aa: CASSKPFDGKNIQYF

v_gene: TRBV9
abundance: .
d_gene: .
j_gene: TRBJ2-2
CDR3nt: TGTGCCAGCAGCCCTACGGGGGACTCCGGGGAGCTGTTTTTT
CDR3aa: CASSPTGDSGELFF

v_gene: TRBV19
abundance: .
d_gene: .
j_gene: TRBJ1-2
CDR3nt: TGTGCCAGTAGTATGGTACAGGGCTTTAATGGCTACACCTTC
CDR3aa: CASSMVQGFNGYTF

v_gene: TRBV29-1
abundance: .
d_gene: .
j_gene: TRBJ2-2
CDR3nt: TGCAGCGTTGGTCCCGGGACTTCCCACACCGGGGAGCTGTTTTTT
CDR3aa: CSVGPGTSHTGELFF

v_gene: TRBV5-4
abundance: .
d_gene: .
j_gene: TRBJ1-2
CDR3nt: TGTGCCAGCAGCTTGGATGGGGGGGTTGGGTATGGCTACACCTTC
CDR3aa: CASSLDGGVGYGYTF

v_gene: TRBV5-1
abundance: .
d_gene: .
j_gene: TRBJ1-5
CDR3nt: TGCGCCAGCAGCTTGGGAGGGGGTAGCAATCAGCCCCAGCATTTT
CDR3aa: CASSLGGGSNQPQHF

v_gene: TRBV6-4
abundance: .
d_gene: .
j_gene: TRBJ1-1
CDR3nt: TGTGCCAGCAGATATACAGGGTCCCCGAACACTGAAGCTTTCTTT
CDR3aa: CASRYTGSPNTEAFF

v_gene: TRBV6-6
abundance: few
d_gene: .
j_gene: TRBJ2-7
CDR3nt: TGTGCCACCCATCTCTCTAGTCGCAGCTCCTACGAGCAGTACTTC
CDR3aa: CATHLSSRSSYEQYF

v_gene: TRBV7-2
abundance: .
d_gene: TRBD2
j_gene: TRBJ2-7
CDR3nt: TGTGCCAGCAGCTCCGGCGCTAGCGGGAGAACGGTTCACTACGAGCAGTACTTC
CDR3aa: CASSSGASGRTVHYEQYF

v_gene: TRBV6-5
abundance: .
d_gene: .
j_gene: TRBJ2-5
CDR3nt: TGTGCCAGTTGTTATCCCGGGGGAGAGACCCAGTACTTC
CDR3aa: CASCYPGGETQYF

v_gene: TRBV2
abundance: .
d_gene: .
j_gene: TRBJ2-5
CDR3nt: TGTGCCAGCGGAGAGGGCCAGTACTTC
CDR3aa: CASGEGQYF

v_gene: TRBV5-1
abundance: .
d_gene: .
j_gene: TRBJ2-7
CDR3nt: TGCGCCAGCAGCTTAGCCATCGGGGGGCTGGGCTCGGCGGCAAGACCCTACGAGCAGTACTTC
CDR3aa: CASSLAIGGLGSAARPYEQYF

v_gene: TRBV20-1
abundance: .
d_gene: TRBD2
j_gene: TRBJ2-3
CDR3nt: TGCAGTGCTAGTGGTGCGGGGGGATGGAAAGATACGCAGTATTTT
CDR3aa: CSASGAGGWKDTQYF

v_gene: TRBV18
abundance: .
d_gene: .
j_gene: TRBJ2-6
CDR3nt: TGTGCCAGCTCACCCGGGTTGGAGGGGGCCAACGTCCTGACTTTC
CDR3aa: CASSPGLEGANVLTF

v_gene: TRBV4-1
abundance: .
d_gene: .
j_gene: TRBJ1-1
CDR3nt: TGCGCCAGCAGCCAAGGGGGGGGGAACACTGAAGCTTTCTTT
CDR3aa: CASSQGGGNTEAFF

v_gene: TRBV25-1
abundance: .
d_gene: .
j_gene: TRBJ2-7
CDR3nt: TGTGCCAGCAGTCGAGGTAATGGCGAGCAGTACTTC
CDR3aa: CASSRGNGEQYF

v_gene: TRBV30
abundance: .
d_gene: .
j_gene: TRBJ1-3
CDR3nt: TGTGCCTGCTGGAGAAGGCGGGGTTCGGGAAACACCATATATTTT
CDR3aa: CACWRRRGSGNTIYF

v_gene: TRBV19
abundance: once
d_gene: .
j_gene: TRBJ2-1
CDR3nt: TGTGCCAGTAGTATCGGCGGGACCAGCTCCTACAATGAGCAGTTCTTC
CDR3aa: CASSIGGTSSYNEQFF

v_gene: TRBV9
abundance: .
d_gene: TRBD1
j_gene: TRBJ1-5
CDR3nt: TGTGCCAGCAGCGCCGGTGGGACAGGGTTTCAGCCCCAGCATTTT
CDR3aa: CASSAGGTGFQPQHF

v_gene: TRBV3-1/TRBV3-2
abundance: .
d_gene: .
j_gene: TRBJ1-5
CDR3nt: TGTGCCAGCAGCCAAGCGGCCGGGATTCAGCCCCAGCATTTT
CDR3aa: CASSQAAGIQPQHF

v_gene: TRBV5-1
abundance: .
d_gene: TRBD1
j_gene: TRBJ2-5
CDR3nt: TGCGCCAGCAGCTTGGTAGGGGACAGGGTGGGGAAGACCCAGTACTTC
CDR3aa: CASSLVGDRVGKTQYF

v_gene: TRBV6-5
abundance: few
d_gene: TRBD1
j_gene: TRBJ1-1
CDR3nt: TGTGCCAGCCATGGACAGGGGAGGACTGAAGCTTTCTTT
CDR3aa: CASHGQGRTEAFF

v_gene: TRBV30
abundance: .
d_gene: .
j_gene: TRBJ2-7
CDR3nt: TGTGCCTCTACAGGTGCCTCCTACGAGCAGTACTTC
CDR3aa: CASTGASYEQYF

v_gene: TRBV6-5
abundance: .
d_gene: .
j_gene: TRBJ1-6
CDR3nt: TGTGCCAGCAGTTACGTTCTAGGTCAGGGTACGTCACCCCTCCACTTT
CDR3aa: CASSYVLGQGTSPLHF

v_gene: TRBV5-4
abundance: .
d_gene: TRBD2
j_gene: TRBJ2-1
CDR3nt: TGTGCCAGCAGCTTGGAGACTAGCCGTGAGCAGTTCTTC
CDR3aa: CASSLETSREQFF

v_gene: TRBV6-4
abundance: .
d_gene: TRBD2
j_gene: TRBJ2-3
CDR3nt: TGTGCCAGCAGTCGTAGCGGGGGGGCCACAGATACGCAGTATTTT
CDR3aa: CASSRSGGATDTQYF

v_gene: TRBV6-1
abundance: few
d_gene: .
j_gene: TRBJ1-5
CDR3nt: TGTGCCAGCAGTGAAGTCCGGGTTAGCAATCAGCCCCAGCATTTT
CDR3aa: CASSEVRVSNQPQHF

v_gene: TRBV27
abundance: .
d_gene: .
j_gene: TRBJ2-1
CDR3nt: TGTGCCAGCAGCCGGGACTCTGCCTACAATGAGCAGTTCTTC
CDR3aa: CASSRDSAYNEQFF

v_gene: TRBV6-4
abundance: .
d_gene: .
j_gene: TRBJ1-5
CDR3nt: TGTGCCAGCAGCGTGGAGGCCAATCAGCCCCAGCATTTT
CDR3aa: CASSVEANQPQHF

v_gene: TRBV9
abundance: .
d_gene: TRBD2
j_gene: TRBJ2-3
CDR3nt: TGTGCCAGCAGCGCCTGGCGGGAGGTCGTAGATACGCAGTATTTT
CDR3aa: CASSAWREVVDTQYF

v_gene: TRBV29-1
abundance: .
d_gene: TRBD2
j_gene: TRBJ2-7
CDR3nt: TGCAGCGTTGCCGGGACTAGCGGGAGGGCCTCCTCCTACGAGCAGTACTTC
CDR3aa: CSVAGTSGRASSYEQYF

v_gene: TRBV2
abundance: once
d_gene: .
j_gene: TRBJ1-1
CDR3nt: TGTGCCAGCAGTGTAGAGTTTGTAGACACTGAAGCTTTCTTT
CDR3aa: CASSVEFVDTEAFF